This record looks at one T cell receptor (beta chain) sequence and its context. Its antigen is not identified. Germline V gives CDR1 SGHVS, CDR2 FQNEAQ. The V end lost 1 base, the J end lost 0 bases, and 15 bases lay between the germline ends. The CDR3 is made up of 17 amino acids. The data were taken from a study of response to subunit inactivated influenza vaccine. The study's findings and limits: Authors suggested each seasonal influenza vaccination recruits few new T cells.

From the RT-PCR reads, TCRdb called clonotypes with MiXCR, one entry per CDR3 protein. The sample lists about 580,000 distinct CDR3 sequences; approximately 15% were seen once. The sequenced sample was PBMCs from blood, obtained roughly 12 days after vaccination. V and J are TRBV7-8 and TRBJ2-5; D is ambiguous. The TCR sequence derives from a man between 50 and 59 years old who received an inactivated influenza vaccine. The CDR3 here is CASSLGLTSKHQETQYF. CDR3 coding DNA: TGTGCCAGCAGCTTAGGTCTGACCTCAAAACACCAAGAGACCCAGTACTTC.